Each of the 11 T cell receptor beta chains below was sequenced from the same sample in a study of OX40 agonist ivuxolimab in advanced cancers. The repertoire was sequenced with immunoSEQ multiplex PCR; TCRdb's copy has only in-frame clones and lacks some. Of 80,000 or so clones listed, about 90% are singletons. The sequencing used CD4+ or CD8+ T cells sorted from blood, collected in a trial of the OX40 agonist ivuxolimab. Every receptor here comes from an adult with an advanced solid tumor such as melanoma, head and neck, liver or kidney cancer.

The rearrangement joins TRBV7-8 to TRBJ1-2, with a possible D match to TRBD1 (5 bases). The CDR3 length is 14 residues. Germline CDR1 and CDR2: SGHVS and FQNEAQ. Trimming shortened V by 5 bases and J by 4 bases, and 14 bases separated the two germline ends. CDR3 in amino acids: CASSPREGSYGYTF. The CDR3 DNA sequence: TGTGCCAGCAGCCCCAGGGAGGGGTCCTATGGCTACACCTTC.

This clone was observed a single time. The rearrangement uses TRBV28 and TRBJ1-3; D is undetermined. V shed 7 bases and J shed 1 base, with 11 bases lying between them. CDR1 MDHEN and CDR2 SYDVKM come from the germline V gene. This CDR3 contains 14 residues. For the CDR3, the DNA is TGTGCCAGCACCATGGGAGGTTCTGGAAACACCATATATTTT. Translation: CASTMGGSGNTIYF.

The rearrangement links TRBV5-1 to TRBJ2-1; 10 nucleotides line up with TRBD1. V lost 3 bases to trimming and J lost 4 bases; unmatched junction nucleotides: 7. The CDR3 contains 16 residues. From germline, CDR1 is SGHRS and CDR2 YFSETQ. This CDR3 reads CASSSGGTGDYNEQFF. As DNA, the CDR3 is TGCGCCAGCAGCTCGGGAGGGACAGGGGATTACAATGAGCAGTTCTTC. The whole variable domain, remainder taken from reference TRBV5-1 and TRBJ2-1, is KAGVTQTPRYLIKTRGQQVTLSCSPISGHRSVSWYQQTPGQGLQFLFEYFSETQRNKGNFPGRFSGRQFSNSRSEMNVSTLELGDSALYLCASSSGGTGDYNEQFFGPGTRLTVL.

DNA of the CDR3: TGTGCCAGCAGCGTAGCGGGGTGGAATAACGAGCAGTACTTC. Its protein is CASSVAGWNNEQYF. J is TRBJ2-7 and V is TRBV9; TRBD2 might be the D (5 bases). This CDR3 contains 14 residues. CDR1 and CDR2 (germline): SGDLS, YYNGEE. V lost 0 bases to trimming and J lost 5 bases, with 12 bases between them.

The genes are TRBV27 and TRBJ2-2; 8 positions match TRBD1. In germline, CDR1 is MNHEY, CDR2 SMNVEV (reference sequence). Trimming took 1 base from V and 1 from J; bases not matched to a gene: 2. This CDR3 spans 16 amino acids. CDR3 in DNA: TGTGCCAGCAGTTTATATGGACAGGGGAACACCGGGGAGCTGTTTTTT. Its translation: CASSLYGQGNTGELFF.

The chain carries TRBV27 and TRBJ2-5; 7 nucleotides match TRBD1. In germline, CDR1 is MNHEY, CDR2 SMNVEV (reference sequence). CDR3 length: 14 residues. Trimming took 5 bases from V and 4 from J; bases not matched to a gene: 7. Here the CDR3 reads CASSPGQILETQYF. The CDR3 region has the DNA TGTGCCAGCAGTCCGGGACAGATTCTAGAGACCCAGTACTTC.

The chain couples TRBV5-1 to TRBJ2-5; no definite D call. CDR3 size: 14 residues. Germline CDR1 and CDR2: SGHRS and YFSETQ. With 2 bases removed from V and 10 bases from J, the gap between germline ends came to 18 bases. In DNA, the CDR3 is TGCGCCAGCAGCTTAGGTACTGCCCATTTAGACCAGTACTTC. Residues: CASSLGTAHLDQYF.

This clone was counted a single time. The chain carries TRBV28 and TRBJ2-5; tentative D call: TRBD1 (6 bases). The germline CDR1 and CDR2 sequences are MDHEN and SYDVKM. The CDR3 is made up of 16 amino acids. The V end was cut by 5 bases, the J end by 5 bases, with 21 bases between. CDR3 residues: CASSIRDNRAKETQYF. The CDR3 DNA is TGTGCCAGCAGTATCCGGGACAACAGGGCTAAGGAGACCCAGTACTTC.

This clone came up a few times. The chain joins TRBV30 to TRBJ1-6; no clear D. Germline CDR1 GTSNPN, CDR2 SVGIG (reference sequence). V lost 4 bases and J lost 7, with 8 bases in between. CDR3 length equals 12 residues. This CDR3 is CAWTKRNSPLHF. DNA of the CDR3: TGTGCCTGGACCAAGCGGAATTCACCCCTCCACTTT.

This clone has only a few counts. The chain is built from TRBV5-1 and TRBJ2-1; 7 bases fit TRBD2. Germline V CDR1 and CDR2: SGHRS, YFSETQ. The CDR3 is made up of 13 amino acids. With V trimmed by 0 bases and J by 7 bases, 1 base remained unmatched. As DNA, the CDR3 is TGCGCCAGCAGCTTGGACGGGAGGAATGAGCAGTTCTTC. This sequence encodes CASSLDGRNEQFF.

This chain joins TRBV5-6 and TRBJ2-5; 7 bases agree with TRBD2. The V segment lost 5 bases and the J segment 5 bases; nucleotides outside the gene matches: 12. From germline, CDR1 is SGHDT and CDR2 YYEEEE. The CDR3 extends over 15 amino acids. The CDR3 sequence is CASRRGGGAGETQYF. The CDR3 DNA follows: TGTGCCAGCAGGAGGGGCGGGGGAGCGGGGGAGACCCAGTACTTC.